A single sample is the source of the 28 T cell receptor beta chains below, sequenced in a study of blood T cell repertoires in COVID-19. Only in-frame clones appear in the TCRdb table, and some are missing; sequencing was by immunoSEQ multiplex PCR. The table includes roughly 100,000 clones, about four fifths detected once. Sequenced material: peripheral blood. These receptors came from a man at least 80 years old with acute or convalescent COVID-19.

DNA of the CDR3: TGTGCCAGCAGTGGAGGCGGGGGGGGCTCTGGAAACACCATATATTTT. Translated, it gives CASSGGGGGSGNTIYF. The rearrangement links TRBV6-1 to TRBJ1-3; TRBD1 is a possible D gene (5 bases). V shed 4 bases and J shed 0 bases, with 13 bases lying between them. The CDR3 is made up of 16 amino acids. CDR1 is MNHNS, CDR2 SASEGT, per germline.

The rearrangement links TRBV27 to TRBJ2-1; D not certain. Germline values: CDR1 MNHEY, CDR2 SMNVEV (reference sequence). The ends were cut back, 2 bases at V and 4 bases at J, with 9 bases in the middle. The CDR3 extends over 14 amino acids. CDR3 DNA: TGTGCCAGCAGTTTACTGACAAGTTACAATGAGCAGTTCTTC. This codes for CASSLLTSYNEQFF.

This CDR3 is CASSLRTGLNSPLHF. DNA for the CDR3: TGTGCCAGCAGCTTAAGGACAGGGCTGAATTCACCCCTCCACTTT. This chain joins TRBV7-2 and TRBJ1-6; TRBD1 matches 8 bases. The CDR3 loop spans 15 amino acids. The junction had 4 bases not matched to a gene; V was cut back by 2 bases and J by 7 bases. Looked up from germline, CDR1 is SGHTA and CDR2 is FQGNSA.

The rearrangement uses TRBV28 and TRBJ2-3; perhaps TRBD1 as D (6 bases). Germline V gives CDR1 MDHEN, CDR2 SYDVKM. The V and J ends lost 6 bases and 7 bases respectively, with 14 bases between them. The CDR3 is 13 residues long. CDR3: CASSFSGVNTQYF. In nucleotides, the CDR3 is TGTGCCAGCAGCTTTTCAGGGGTGAATACGCAGTATTTT.

CDR3 loop: CASSGGLLYNEQFF. CDR3 in DNA: TGCGCCAGCAGCGGGGGACTACTCTACAATGAGCAGTTCTTC. V and J are TRBV5-1 and TRBJ2-1; TRBD2 aligns across 7 bases. This CDR3 region has 14 residues. Germline CDR1 is SGHRS and CDR2 is YFSETQ. The junction had 4 bases not matched to a gene; V was cut back by 4 bases and J by 3 bases.

This chain joins TRBV11-3 and TRBJ2-2; 8 nucleotides agree with TRBD1. Germline loops: CDR1 SGHNT, CDR2 YENEEA. The CDR3 loop spans 15 amino acids. The ends lost 3 bases at V and 7 bases at J; junction bases unmatched: 7. CDR3 amino acids: CASSFRGPDSGELFF. CDR3 bases: TGTGCCAGCAGCTTCAGGGGGCCGGACAGCGGGGAGCTGTTTTTT.

The chain recombines TRBV28 with TRBJ2-7; D may be TRBD1 (6 bases). This CDR3 has 15 amino acids. V lost 3 bases and J lost 4, with 16 bases in between. Germline V gives CDR1 MDHEN, CDR2 SYDVKM. CDR3 loop: CASSFSVTGSYEQYF. Written as DNA, the CDR3 is TGTGCCAGCAGTTTCTCTGTAACAGGGAGTTACGAGCAGTACTTC.

The V and J genes are TRBV19 and TRBJ2-5, with D possibly being TRBD2 (7 bases). The germline V gene encodes CDR1 LNHDA and CDR2 SQIVND (reference sequence). CDR3 length: 16 residues. Trimming took off 6 bases at V and 4 bases at J, with 21 bases between the two ends. The CDR3 reads CASREGGAGGGETQYF. The CDR3, as DNA: TGTGCCAGTAGAGAAGGGGGGGCCGGAGGGGGAGAGACCCAGTACTTC.

Only a few counts were recorded for this clone. The chain combines TRBV19 with TRBJ1-2; 9 nucleotides line up with TRBD1. V gave up 6 bases and J gave up 8 bases; unmatched junction bases: 13. The CDR3 covers 15 residues. Germline lookup yields CDR1 LNHDA and CDR2 SQIVND (reference sequence). CDR3 in DNA: TGTGCCAGTAGCCGGACCCTACAGGGGGCAGGCGGCTACACCTTC. Protein sequence: CASSRTLQGAGGYTF.

The chain is built from TRBV6-5 and TRBJ1-1; D is unclear. The CDR3 totals 11 residues. CDR1 is MNHEY, CDR2 SVGAGI, per germline. V was trimmed by 6 bases and J by 3 bases, leaving 5 bases between them. The CDR3 reads CASRSDTEAFF. CDR3 nucleotide sequence: TGTGCCAGCAGATCCGACACTGAAGCTTTCTTT.

This rearrangement joins TRBV28 to TRBJ1-5; D is undetermined. Germline V gives CDR1 MDHEN, CDR2 SYDVKM. The CDR3 covers 15 residues. The V gene lost 6 bases and the J gene lost 4 bases, with 16 bases spanning the gap. This CDR3 is CASSLMGGRNQPQHF. The CDR3 nucleotides read TGTGCCAGCAGCCTTATGGGAGGACGAAATCAGCCCCAGCATTTT.

V and J are TRBV5-1 and TRBJ2-7, with 7 bases aligning to TRBD1. There are 14 residues in the CDR3. The junction had 5 bases not matched to a gene; V was cut back by 0 bases and J by 5 bases. From germline, CDR1 is SGHRS and CDR2 YFSETQ. The CDR3 region is CASSLATGQNEQYF. The DNA of the CDR3 is TGCGCCAGCAGCTTGGCGACAGGGCAAAACGAGCAGTACTTC.

The chain combines TRBV24-1 with TRBJ2-7; 9 bases are a match to TRBD1. This CDR3 comprises 14 residues. Germline values: CDR1 KGHDR, CDR2 SFDVKD. The V and J ends lost 5 bases and 5 bases, in that order; junction bases with no gene match: 6. CDR3 region: CATSAGQGIDEQYF. Here the CDR3 DNA reads TGTGCCACCAGTGCCGGACAGGGGATCGACGAGCAGTACTTC.

This chain joins TRBV11-2 and TRBJ1-5; possible D gene TRBD1, 6 bases. Trimming pared 5 bases from V and 6 bases from J, leaving 17 bases between. The germline CDR1 and CDR2 sequences are SGHAT and FQNNGV. CDR3 length: 15 amino acids. This chain's CDR3 is CASSTGRGKTQPQHF. In DNA form, the CDR3 reads TGTGCCAGCAGCACCGGGAGGGGGAAGACTCAGCCCCAGCATTTT.

This rearrangement joins TRBV19 to TRBJ1-5; 10 nucleotides agree with TRBD1. V lost 1 base, J lost 7 bases, and 4 bases stayed unmatched. Germline V lookup: CDR1 LNHDA, CDR2 SQIVND (reference sequence). The CDR3 has 15 amino acids. Written as DNA, the CDR3 is TGTGCCAGTAGTATAGGACAGGGGGCAGGGCAGCCCCAGCATTTT. As protein: CASSIGQGAGQPQHF.

The chain couples TRBV12-3 or TRBV12-4 to TRBJ2-1; 8 nucleotides agree with TRBD2. The CDR3 loop spans 12 amino acids. Trimming at V came to 6 bases and at J to 10 bases, leaving 5 bases not matched to a gene. The CDR3: CASRGLAGEQFF. The CDR3 DNA reads TGTGCCAGCAGAGGACTAGCTGGGGAGCAGTTCTTC.

The chain employs TRBV20-1 and TRBJ2-1; 9 bases agree with TRBD2. The CDR3 has 15 amino acids. J was trimmed by 2 bases and V by 3 bases; bases with no gene match: 5. CDR1 is DFQATT and CDR2 is SNEGSKA in the germline V gene (reference sequence). The CDR3 DNA follows: TGCAGTGCTAGTGTGTCTAGCGGGACCTACAATGAGCAGTTCTTC. This gives the protein CSASVSSGTYNEQFF.

The rearrangement joins TRBV6-5 to TRBJ2-5, with 8 nucleotides matching TRBD2. This CDR3 comprises 12 residues. Per the germline V gene, CDR1 is MNHEY and CDR2 is SVGAGI. Unmatched junction bases numbered 10, after V lost 6 bases and J lost 13 bases. This CDR3 is CASSTGTRLVYF. In DNA form, the CDR3 reads TGTGCCAGCAGCACCGGGACTAGACTTGTGTACTTC.

This chain connects TRBV5-6 to TRBJ2-1, with 9 nucleotides matching TRBD2. This CDR3 has 16 residues. J lost 5 bases, V lost 0 bases, and 6 bases had no gene match. Looked up from germline, CDR1 is SGHDT and CDR2 is YYEEEE. The CDR3 loop is CASSLEASGMNNEQFF. CDR3 nucleotides: TGTGCCAGCAGCTTGGAGGCTAGCGGGATGAACAATGAGCAGTTCTTC. The full variable domain, with the rest looked up from reference TRBV5-6 and TRBJ2-1, is DAGVTQSPTHLIKTRGQQVTLRCSPKSGHDTVSWYQQALGQGPQFIFQYYEEEERQRGNFPDRFSGHQFPNYSSELNVNALLLGDSALYLCASSLEASGMNNEQFFGPGTRLTVL.

V is TRBV5-5 and J is TRBJ1-5, with D tentatively TRBD1 (6 bases). This CDR3 is built from 14 residues. V dropped 0 bases and J dropped 3 bases, with 7 bases sitting between them. The V gene's germline CDR1 is SGHKS and CDR2 YYEKEE (reference sequence). The CDR3 here is CASSLAGDNQPQHF. The CDR3 region has the DNA TGTGCCAGCAGCTTGGCAGGGGACAATCAGCCCCAGCATTTT.

This rearrangement joins TRBV30 to TRBJ2-7; TRBD2 aligns across 8 bases. This CDR3 comprises 17 residues. Germline CDR1 GTSNPN, CDR2 SVGIG (reference sequence). Trimming took 3 bases from V and 0 from J; bases not matched to a gene: 13. The CDR3 reads CAWSTKVGGGSSYEQYF. In DNA form, the CDR3 reads TGTGCCTGGAGCACAAAGGTCGGGGGGGGTAGCTCCTACGAGCAGTACTTC.

The rearrangement uses TRBV28 and TRBJ1-5; D is unresolved. The ends were cut back, 6 bases at V and 7 bases at J, with 13 bases in the middle. The CDR3 is 13 amino acids. Germline CDR1 is MDHEN and CDR2 is SYDVKM. This chain's CDR3 is CASSPPGEQPQHF. CDR3 in DNA: TGTGCCAGCAGCCCCCCAGGCGAGCAGCCCCAGCATTTT.

This clone appeared a single time. The chain uses TRBV4-3 and TRBJ2-2, with D hard to call. CDR3 size: 13 residues. The germline V gene has CDR1 LGHNA and CDR2 YSLEER. V lost 2 bases to trimming and J lost 8 bases, with 9 bases between them. CDR3 sequence reads: CASSQRASGELFF. DNA of the CDR3: TGCGCCAGCAGCCAAAGAGCGTCTGGGGAGCTGTTTTTT.

The chain couples TRBV14 to TRBJ2-7; no clear D gene. This CDR3 spans 13 amino acids. Trimming pared 1 base from V and 7 bases from J, leaving 11 bases between. In germline, CDR1 is SGHDN, CDR2 FVKESK. CDR3 loop: CASSQAVNGEQYF. The CDR3 DNA is TGTGCCAGCAGCCAAGCCGTCAACGGGGAGCAGTACTTC.

This clone was counted a few times. The chain couples TRBV9 to TRBJ1-2; 9 bases align to TRBD1. Losses at the gene ends were 2 bases for V and 8 bases for J; bases not matched to a gene: 10. The CDR3 sequence is 15 residues long. The germline V gene has CDR1 SGDLS and CDR2 YYNGEE. The CDR3 bases are TGTGCCAGCAGCGTTTCACCGGGACAGGGAAAAGGCTACACCTTC. Translation: CASSVSPGQGKGYTF.

This chain connects TRBV29-1 to TRBJ1-1; 10 bases fit TRBD1. The CDR3 is made up of 15 amino acids. V shed 4 bases and J 1 base; nucleotides not matched to a gene: 6. CDR1 is SQVTM, CDR2 ANQGSEA, per germline. CDR3 region: CSVVVTGGSNTEAFF. The CDR3 DNA reads TGCAGCGTTGTCGTGACAGGGGGCTCGAACACTGAAGCTTTCTTT.

This chain uses TRBV19 with TRBJ2-1, with 13 bases identical to TRBD2. The CDR3 is made up of 15 amino acids. V lost 7 bases and J lost 8; bases outside the gene matches: 8. Germline assignment: CDR1 LNHDA and CDR2 SQIVND (reference sequence). The CDR3 DNA reads TGTGCCAGTAAGGGGAGGACTAGCGGGAGCTATGAGCAGTTCTTC. Translating gives CASKGRTSGSYEQFF.

The rearrangement links TRBV2 to TRBJ2-7, with 10 bases identical to TRBD2. This CDR3 spans 14 amino acids. Per the germline V gene, CDR1 is SNHLY and CDR2 is FYNNEI. V lost 3 bases, J lost 4 bases, and 3 bases stayed unmatched. The CDR3 region has the DNA TGTGCCAGCAGTGAGTTACTAGCGGGATACGAGCAGTACTTC. Its translation is CASSELLAGYEQYF.